This passage covers 30 T cell receptor beta chains from one sample sequenced in a study of early T cells in non-severe SARS-CoV-2 infection. TCRdb re-called the 5' RACE reads through MiXCR, storing one row per CDR3 protein. The repertoire holds around 78,000 distinct CDR3 sequences, with 10% as singletons. Here the sequenced sample was whole blood, taken at baseline. The source is an adult who was a healthcare worker with PCR-confirmed SARS-CoV-2 infection or an uninfected control (not recorded which).

This clonotype has a count of ten or more. The V and J genes are TRBV10-3 and TRBJ1-1; 7 bases align to TRBD1. The J segment lost 1 base and the V segment lost 11 bases, leaving 7 bases of the junction unmatched. The germline CDR1 and CDR2 sequences are ENHRY and SYGVKD. The CDR3 extends over 13 amino acids. CDR3: CAARQGENTEAFF. CDR3 nucleotide sequence: TGTGCCGCCCGACAGGGAGAGAACACTGAAGCTTTCTTT.

This clonotype was seen many times. The chain recombines TRBV7-9 with TRBJ2-3; D gene uncertain. Deletions cut 4 bases from V and 2 bases from J, with 1 base between. CDR1 is SEHNR, CDR2 FQNEAQ, per germline (reference sequence). The CDR3 length is 11 residues. The CDR3 loop is CASSYTDTQYF. The CDR3 nucleotides read TGTGCCAGCAGCTACACAGATACGCAGTATTTT.

This clonotype turned up a few times. The J gene is TRBJ2-1, the V gene TRBV7-9; D might be TRBD2 (5 bases). From germline, CDR1 is SEHNR and CDR2 FQNEAQ (reference sequence). V shed 4 bases and J shed 1 base, with 11 bases lying between them. There are 15 residues in the CDR3. The CDR3 here is CASSSQEASYNEQFF. In nucleotides, the CDR3 is TGTGCCAGCAGCTCCCAGGAGGCTTCCTACAATGAGCAGTTCTTC.

The gene calls are TRBV10-3 and TRBJ2-4, with D perhaps matching TRBD2 (5 bases). V lost 2 bases to trimming and J lost 2 bases, with 13 bases between them. The CDR3 runs 16 residues. The germline V gene encodes CDR1 ENHRY and CDR2 SYGVKD. CDR3 loop: CAISESQPGTKNIQYF. CDR3 bases: TGTGCCATCAGTGAGAGTCAGCCCGGGACCAAAAACATTCAGTACTTC.

This clonotype showed up many times. This sequence joins TRBV19 and TRBJ1-4; 8 nucleotides match TRBD1. CDR3 length: 19 residues. Germline V gene sequence: CDR1 LNHDA, CDR2 SQIVND (reference sequence). The V and J ends lost 5 bases and 0 bases, in that order; junction bases with no gene match: 14. CDR3 bases: TGTGCCAGTAGTTTCTTACCTCAGGGGGCTGGCGCAACTAATGAAAAACTGTTTTTT. Residues: CASSFLPQGAGATNEKLFF.

The table lists this clonotype with many counts. V is TRBV7-2 and J is TRBJ2-1; D might be TRBD2 (5 bases). This CDR3 comprises 14 residues. The V end was cut by 2 bases, the J end by 5 bases, with 10 bases between. Per the germline V gene, CDR1 is SGHTA and CDR2 is FQGNSA. The CDR3 sequence: CASSLRQTNNEQFF. CDR3 in DNA: TGTGCCAGCAGCTTACGGCAGACTAACAATGAGCAGTTCTTC.

This clonotype was seen many times. The chain is built from TRBV18 and TRBJ2-3; D is unresolved. Trimming left V 3 bases short and J 1 base short, with 8 bases between. In germline, CDR1 is KGHSH, CDR2 LQKENI. This CDR3 is built from 14 residues. CDR3 coding DNA: TGTGCCAGCTCACCCACGACTGGCACAGATACGCAGTATTTT. Residues: CASSPTTGTDTQYF.

This clonotype was picked up a small number of times. This chain connects TRBV6-4 to TRBJ2-6; D unclear. V lost 6 bases and J lost 3, with 18 bases in between. From germline, CDR1 is MRHNA and CDR2 SNTAGT. This CDR3 is 17 amino acids long. This CDR3 is CASSPEESGLGANVLTF. DNA of the CDR3: TGTGCCAGCAGCCCAGAGGAAAGTGGCCTTGGGGCCAACGTCCTGACTTTC.

This clonotype was counted between two and nine times. The chain has TRBV11-2 and TRBJ2-3, with 9 bases fitting TRBD2. The CDR3 is 17 residues long. From germline, CDR1 is SGHAT and CDR2 FQNNGV. The J segment lost 2 bases and the V segment lost 0 bases, leaving 6 bases of the junction unmatched. The DNA for the CDR3 is TGTGCCAGCAGCTTAGACCGAGCGGGGGGTTACACAGATACGCAGTATTTT. This encodes CASSLDRAGGYTDTQYF.

The V call is TRBV6-1, the J call TRBJ1-2; D gene uncertain. Germline lookup yields CDR1 MNHNS and CDR2 SASEGT. This CDR3 has 13 amino acids. V dropped 7 bases and J dropped 2 bases, with 11 bases sitting between them. The CDR3: CASIPGSNYGYTF. The CDR3 DNA reads as TGTGCCAGCATCCCAGGATCCAACTATGGCTACACCTTC.

The CDR3 nucleotides are TGTGCCAGCAGTAGATGGGGAGGACAGCAGGGCTACGAGCAGTACTTC. Protein sequence: CASSRWGGQQGYEQYF. The chain combines TRBV12-3 or TRBV12-4 with TRBJ2-7; D might be TRBD1 or TRBD2, each matching 6 bases. V was shortened by 5 bases and J by 3 bases, with 20 bases between the two germline ends. CDR3 length: 16 amino acids.

This clonotype was detected many times. This chain connects TRBV18 to TRBJ1-1; D is uncertain. V was clipped by 3 bases and J by 5 bases, with 13 bases between them. Germline lookup yields CDR1 KGHSH and CDR2 LQKENI. The CDR3 totals 14 residues. CDR3 DNA: TGTGCCAGCTCACCTACACCCGGGAGGACTGAAGCTTTCTTT. Its protein product is CASSPTPGRTEAFF.

At least ten counts were recorded for this clonotype. The gene calls are TRBV29-1 and TRBJ1-3; D perhaps matches TRBD1 (6 bases). The CDR3 has 13 residues. Germline V CDR1 and CDR2: SQVTM, ANQGSEA. Trimming left V 6 bases short and J 4 bases short, with 13 bases between. The CDR3 sequence: CSVYTGPGNTIYF. The CDR3 DNA sequence: TGCAGCGTATACACAGGGCCAGGAAACACCATATATTTT.

This clonotype was seen at least ten times. J is TRBJ1-6 and V is TRBV9, with 8 bases lining up with TRBD1. CDR1 is SGDLS, CDR2 YYNGEE, per germline. The V segment lost 5 bases and the J segment 9 bases; nucleotides outside the gene matches: 7. The CDR3 is made up of 14 amino acids. CDR3 sequence reads: CASRKDRVGSPLHF. In DNA, the CDR3 is TGTGCCAGCAGGAAGGACAGGGTGGGTTCACCCCTCCACTTT. Combining the CDR3 with reference TRBV9 and TRBJ1-6 gives the whole variable domain DSGVTQTPKHLITATGQRVTLRCSPRSGDLSVYWYQQSLDQGLQFLIQYYNGEERAKGNILERFSAQQFPDLHSELNLSSLELGDSALYFCASRKDRVGSPLHFGNGTRLTVT.

This clonotype has at least ten counts. This chain joins TRBV7-2 and TRBJ2-7; 11 positions match TRBD2. Germline CDR1 SGHTA, CDR2 FQGNSA. The CDR3 contains 15 residues. The V segment lost 4 bases and the J segment 5 bases; nucleotides outside the gene matches: 7. The CDR3 sequence is CASSWLAGGRNEQYF. Here the CDR3 DNA reads TGTGCCAGCAGCTGGTTAGCGGGGGGGCGGAACGAGCAGTACTTC.

V gene TRBV14 combines with J gene TRBJ1-1, with 9 bases matching TRBD1. The CDR3 has 15 amino acids. V lost 0 bases, J lost 3 bases, and 2 bases stayed unmatched. Germline V lookup: CDR1 SGHDN, CDR2 FVKESK. The CDR3 nucleotides are TGTGCCAGCAGCCAAGAAGGACAGGGGTACACTGAAGCTTTCTTT. Its translation is CASSQEGQGYTEAFF.

This clonotype was counted between two and nine times. V gene TRBV10-2 combines with J gene TRBJ1-5; the match to TRBD1 covers 8 bases. This CDR3 is 15 amino acids long. Trimming cost V 6 bases and J 1 base; bases outside gene matches: 5. Germline V gene data show CDR1 as WSHSY and CDR2 as SAAADI. As DNA, the CDR3 is TGCGCCAGCAGATCGGACAGGGCAAGCAATCAGCCCCAGCATTTT. Translating it yields CASRSDRASNQPQHF.

This clonotype was seen ten or more times. The V and J genes are TRBV18 and TRBJ2-3, with no clear D. This CDR3 has 17 residues. Trimming stripped 6 bases from V and 6 bases from J, with 25 bases between. CDR1 and CDR2 (germline): KGHSH, LQKENI. The CDR3 sequence: CASSPRPLEGAADTQYF. DNA for the CDR3: TGTGCCAGCTCCCCCCGCCCGCTAGAAGGAGCCGCGGATACGCAGTATTTT. Complete variable domain (other parts from reference TRBV18 and TRBJ2-3): NAGVMQNPRHLVRRRGQEARLRCSPMKGHSHVYWYRQLPEEGLKFMVYLQKENIIDESGMPKERFSAEFPKEGPSILRIQQVVRGDSAAYFCASSPRPLEGAADTQYFGPGTRLTVL.

The chain is built from TRBV3-1 and TRBJ2-7; TRBD2 might be the D (5 bases). The germline V and J ends were trimmed by 1 base and 3 bases, with 13 bases remaining between them. The V gene's germline CDR1 is LGHDT and CDR2 YNNKEL (reference sequence). The CDR3 length is 15 residues. CDR3 DNA: TGTGCCAGCAGCCAAGTCTGGGAGAGAAACTACGAGCAGTACTTC. Its translation: CASSQVWERNYEQYF.

This clonotype was seen more than once but under ten times. V is TRBV7-6 and J is TRBJ2-7; D perhaps matches TRBD2 (5 bases). CDR3 length equals 12 residues. Trimming removed 5 bases from V and 7 bases from J, with 12 bases in between. Germline V gene lookup returns CDR1 SGHVS and CDR2 FNYEAQ. The CDR3 spells CASSLPPGEQYF. The DNA for the CDR3 is TGTGCCAGCAGCCTTCCCCCGGGGGAGCAGTACTTC.

CDR3 bases: TGTGCCAGCAGTGAGCGGGGGGGCCAAGGAGATACGCAGTATTTT. This translates into CASSERGGQGDTQYF. This rearrangement joins TRBV6-6 to TRBJ2-3; 10 bases fit TRBD2. J gave up 5 bases and V 5 bases, and 7 bases lay outside the gene matches. The CDR3 totals 15 residues. Germline V gene sequence: CDR1 MNHNY, CDR2 SVGAGI (reference sequence).

Notes on this clonotype: A read error may produce the germline difference seen at one junction end. The CDR3 is CASRTWTGSNPPLHF. CDR3 sequence (DNA): TGTGCCAGCAGGACTTGGACAGGCTCTAATCCACCCCTCCACTTT. The chain recombines TRBV6-5 with TRBJ1-6, with TRBD1 matching 7 bases. The V gene's germline CDR1 is MNHEY and CDR2 SVGAGI. This CDR3 contains 15 residues.

This clonotype appeared many times. This chain joins TRBV28 and TRBJ2-3; D gene ambiguous. The ends were cut back, 5 bases at V and 3 bases at J, with 6 bases in the middle. Germline V gives CDR1 MDHEN, CDR2 SYDVKM. CDR3 length: 12 residues. The DNA for the CDR3 is TGTGCCAGCAGTCTGCGGACAGATACGCAGTATTTT. Amino acids: CASSLRTDTQYF.

This clonotype was recorded at least ten times. This CDR3 is CASSLGRIGSPLHF. For the CDR3, the DNA is TGCGCCAGCAGCCTCGGTAGAATTGGCTCACCCCTCCACTTT. The chain links TRBV4-3 to TRBJ1-6, with D unresolved. Per germline, CDR1 LGHNA and CDR2 YSLEER. With 4 bases removed from V and 10 bases from J, the gap between germline ends came to 14 bases. The CDR3 contains 14 residues.

This clonotype came up many times. This sequence joins TRBV7-2 and TRBJ1-5; 7 bases align to TRBD1. Germline V CDR1 and CDR2: SGHTA, FQGNSA. V gave up 7 bases and J gave up 3 bases; unmatched junction bases: 9. The CDR3 runs to 15 residues. The CDR3 DNA reads TGTGCCAGCACCCTGGGGGACAGTCCCAATCAGCCCCAGCATTTT. Translated, it gives CASTLGDSPNQPQHF. Combining the CDR3 with reference TRBV7-2 and TRBJ1-5 gives the whole variable domain GAGVSQSPSNKVTEKGKDVELRCDPISGHTALYWYRQSLGQGLEFLIYFQGNSAPDKSGLPSDRFSAERTGGSVSTLTIQRTQQEDSAVYLCASTLGDSPNQPQHFGDGTRLSIL.

CDR3 sequence (DNA): TGTGCCAGCAGCTTAGACAGGGTCGACACCGGGGAGCTGTTTTTT. This translates into CASSLDRVDTGELFF. V usage is TRBV7-2 and J usage is TRBJ2-2, with a weak D call TRBD1 (6 bases). Trimming cost V 1 base and J 3 bases, with 9 bases left between them. The CDR3 sequence is 15 residues long. Germline V lookup: CDR1 SGHTA, CDR2 FQGNSA.

The V gene is TRBV6-5, the J gene TRBJ1-1, with TRBD1 matching over 9 bases. The CDR3 is 16 amino acids. V lost 2 bases and J lost 4; bases outside the gene matches: 8. Per the germline V gene, CDR1 is MNHEY and CDR2 is SVGAGI. The CDR3 sequence is CASSYTSGTGPTEAFF. CDR3 DNA: TGTGCCAGCAGTTACACATCCGGGACAGGGCCCACTGAAGCTTTCTTT.

This clonotype was counted many times. The V call is TRBV27, the J call TRBJ2-3, with 7 bases that match TRBD1. After removal of 11 bases from V and 0 bases from J, the junction contained 20 bases not matched to a gene. CDR3 length equals 18 residues. The V gene's germline CDR1 is MNHEY and CDR2 SMNVEV (reference sequence). CDR3 DNA: TGTGCCCCCAAGGCCGGGACAGCATATGAGACTAGCACAGATACGCAGTATTTT. Its protein is CAPKAGTAYETSTDTQYF.

The CDR3 is CASSHGEGPYEQYF. CDR3 nucleotide sequence: TGTGCCAGCAGCCATGGGGAGGGGCCTTACGAGCAGTACTTC. The chain has TRBV4-2 and TRBJ2-7, with TRBD2 identical over 7 bases. The germline gives CDR1 LGHNA, CDR2 YNFKEQ. The CDR3 sequence is 14 residues long. The V gene end was trimmed by 3 bases and the J gene end by 4 bases; junction bases not matched to a gene: 6.

A few counts support this clonotype. V is TRBV7-6 and J is TRBJ2-2, with 9 bases fitting TRBD1. The CDR3 is made up of 14 amino acids. In germline, CDR1 is SGHVS, CDR2 FNYEAQ. Unmatched junction bases numbered 5, after V lost 5 bases and J lost 7 bases. This CDR3 is CASSRDRVFGELFF. DNA for the CDR3: TGTGCCAGCAGCCGGGACAGGGTATTCGGGGAGCTGTTTTTT.